Following are 3 T cell receptor beta chains from one sample sequenced in a study of blood T cell repertoires in COVID-19. Measured with immunoSEQ multiplex PCR; TCRdb has only the in-frame clones, and not every one. The sample gives approximately 260,000 clones, 90% of which show up once; around 2.3% is in the top ten. What was sequenced was peripheral blood. The receptors originated from a woman aged 55 to 70 with COVID-19, enrolled during active disease.

The table lists this clone with a few counts. The rearrangement joins TRBV25-1 to TRBJ1-6; 7 bases align to TRBD1. This CDR3 is built from 15 residues. The V gene end was trimmed by 0 bases and the J gene end by 8 bases; junction bases not matched to a gene: 4. CDR1 is MGHDK and CDR2 is SYGVNS in the germline V gene. CDR3 residues: CASSEYEGAHSPLHF. The CDR3 nucleotides read TGTGCCAGCAGTGAATATGAGGGGGCGCATTCACCCCTCCACTTT.

The gene calls are TRBV7-9 and TRBJ2-7; the D is unclear. Per the germline V gene, CDR1 is SEHNR and CDR2 is FQNEAQ (reference sequence). The length of the CDR3 is 13 residues. V lost 5 bases and J lost 5, with 13 bases in between. This chain's CDR3 is CASSRVLPDEQYF. In DNA, the CDR3 is TGTGCCAGCAGCCGAGTCCTTCCGGACGAGCAGTACTTC. The complete variable domain, with remaining parts taken from reference TRBV7-9 and TRBJ2-7, reads DTGVSQNPRHKITKRGQNVTFRCDPISEHNRLYWYRQTLGQGPEFLTYFQNEAQLEKSRLLSDRFSAERPKGSFSTLEIQRTEQGDSAMYLCASSRVLPDEQYFGPGTRLTVT.

This chain connects TRBV6-5 to TRBJ1-4; weak D call: TRBD1 (5 bases). Germline V gives CDR1 MNHEY, CDR2 SVGAGI. Trimming removed 0 bases from V and 8 bases from J, with 16 bases in between. This CDR3 is 16 amino acids long. CDR3 sequence reads: CASSYSISRVAEKLFF. The CDR3 nucleotides are TGTGCCAGCAGTTACTCGATCTCCAGGGTGGCGGAAAAACTGTTTTTT.